Listed below are T cell receptor beta chains from one sample, sequenced in a study of response to subunit inactivated influenza vaccine. TCRdb re-called the RT-PCR reads through MiXCR, storing one row per CDR3 protein. The sample has around 570,000 distinct CDR3 sequences; 11% are singletons. Separately, the same data were catalogued under a study of T cells expressing NK-cell markers.

Sample: PBMCs from blood, taken on the day of vaccination. The origin of the receptors is a man aged 50 to 60 who received an inactivated influenza vaccine. Both conserved end residues are part of each CDR3. Fields, in order: CDR3 protein, CDR3 DNA, clone size, V gene, D gene, J gene. A D gene is named only where the DNA matches it firmly. A clone size is listed for some rows: how often the clone was seen (once, few, many), or a class if it is expanded.

cdr3_aa: CASSPPIPGGDAYGYTF; cdr3_nt: TGTGCCAGCTCACCACCGATACCCGGGGGTGACGCCTATGGCTACACCTTC; clone_size: few; v_call: TRBV18; d_call: -; j_call: TRBJ1-2
cdr3_aa: CASSFLQTETYEQYF; cdr3_nt: TGCGCCAGCAGCTTCTTGCAAACGGAGACCTACGAGCAGTACTTC; clone_size: -; v_call: TRBV5-1; d_call: -; j_call: TRBJ2-7
cdr3_aa: CASSRSGGKKTQYF; cdr3_nt: TGTGCCAGCAGCCGTAGCGGGGGGAAGAAGACCCAGTACTTC; clone_size: few; v_call: TRBV12-3/TRBV12-4; d_call: TRBD2; j_call: TRBJ2-5
cdr3_aa: CASSLTTGGHYEQYF; cdr3_nt: TGTGCCAGCAGCTTAACTACAGGGGGGCACTACGAGCAGTACTTC; clone_size: -; v_call: TRBV7-2; d_call: TRBD1; j_call: TRBJ2-7
cdr3_aa: CASSPGFGSDTQYF; cdr3_nt: TGCGCCAGCAGCCCCGGTTTCGGATCAGATACGCAGTATTTT; clone_size: -; v_call: TRBV4-1; d_call: -; j_call: TRBJ2-3
cdr3_aa: CASSWSGTGNTQYF; cdr3_nt: TGCGCCAGCAGCTGGTCCGGGACAGGGAATACGCAGTATTTT; clone_size: -; v_call: TRBV5-1; d_call: TRBD1; j_call: TRBJ2-3
cdr3_aa: CASRYGRAYNEQFF; cdr3_nt: TGTGCCAGCAGGTACGGACGGGCCTACAATGAGCAGTTCTTC; clone_size: -; v_call: TRBV6-5; d_call: -; j_call: TRBJ2-1
cdr3_aa: CSARTLYGTGETQYF; cdr3_nt: TGCAGTGCTAGGACCCTTTATGGAACAGGGGAGACCCAGTACTTC; clone_size: few; v_call: TRBV20-1; d_call: -; j_call: TRBJ2-5
cdr3_aa: CSANPDVRTGRSPLHF; cdr3_nt: TGCAGTGCCAACCCCGACGTAAGGACAGGGCGTTCACCCCTCCACTTT; clone_size: few; v_call: TRBV20-1; d_call: TRBD1; j_call: TRBJ1-6
cdr3_aa: CASSLSKCGRAAEQFF; cdr3_nt: TGTGCCAGCAGTTTATCGAAGTGCGGGAGGGCAGCCGAGCAGTTCTTC; clone_size: -; v_call: TRBV27; d_call: TRBD2; j_call: TRBJ2-1